These 19 T cell receptor beta chains originate from one sample sequenced in a study of regulatory T cells in long-lasting Graves disease. According to the study, TCR beta libraries were built with iRepertoire HTBI primers and CDR3-region Arm-PCR. MiXCR, applied by TCRdb to the multiplex PCR reads, yields one record per CDR3 protein. The sample has about 470,000 distinct CDR3 sequences, roughly 21% seen once. Time point denoted: persistent/refractory GD, antithyroid drugs over 5 years with positive TRAb. Extracted PBMC RNA gave rise to the TCR library. Sequences were derived from peripheral blood mononuclear cells (PBMCs), sampled when the disease was refractory, from a patient treated with antithyroid drugs. These receptor sequences come from a female donor with Graves disease.

Remarks on this clonotype: The junction and the germline gene differ at one end; a read error may be behind it. V usage is TRBV7-9 and J usage is TRBJ2-2, with no clear D. Germline CDR1 is SEHNR and CDR2 is FQNEAQ (reference sequence). The CDR3 contains 16 residues. The chain's CDR3 is CASSPADFSNTRELFF. The CDR3 nucleotides are TGTGCCAGCAGCCCAGCAGACTTTTCGAACACCAGGGAGCTGTTTTTT. The whole variable domain, remainder taken from reference TRBV7-9 and TRBJ2-2, is DTGVSQNPRHKITKRGQNVTFRCDPISEHNRLYWYRQTLGQGPEFLTYFQNEAQLEKSRLLSDRFSAERPKGSFSTLEIQRTEQGDSAMYLCASSPADFSNTRELFFGEGSRLTVL.

This clonotype occurred a few times. The chain uses TRBV7-3 and TRBJ2-2; D is possibly TRBD2 (6 bases). The CDR3 is 14 residues long. V gave up 2 bases and J gave up 4 bases, with 8 bases separating them. Looked up from germline, CDR1 is SGHTA and CDR2 is FQGTGA. The CDR3 is CASSLAEGTGELFF. The CDR3 DNA sequence: TGTGCCAGCAGCTTAGCGGAGGGCACCGGGGAGCTGTTTTTT.

The chain joins TRBV20-1 to TRBJ1-4; D is possibly TRBD1 (5 bases). Trimming removed 3 bases from V and 8 bases from J, with 16 bases in between. Germline CDR1 is DFQATT and CDR2 is SNEGSKA (reference sequence). The CDR3 consists of 14 residues. CDR3: CSASPGPPGEKLFF. In DNA form, the CDR3 reads TGCAGTGCTAGCCCGGGACCGCCGGGAGAAAAACTGTTTTTT.

The chain employs TRBV7-6 and TRBJ1-2; perhaps TRBD1 as D (6 bases). CDR3 size: 12 residues. CDR1 and CDR2 from the germline V gene are SGHVS and FNYEAQ. Trimming took off 2 bases at V and 10 bases at J, with 11 bases between the two ends. CDR3 sequence: CASSLLQGHYTF. The CDR3 coding sequence is TGTGCCAGCAGCTTATTGCAGGGACACTACACCTTC.

This clonotype occurred a few times. The chain combines TRBV7-2 with TRBJ2-7; 7 bases agree with TRBD1. Germline V gene lookup returns CDR1 SGHTA and CDR2 FQGNSA. V gave up 2 bases and J gave up 10 bases; unmatched junction bases: 5. This CDR3 has 12 residues. This CDR3 reads CASSLSTGDQYF. The CDR3 DNA is TGTGCCAGCAGCTTATCCACAGGGGACCAGTACTTC.

This clonotype was recorded a few times. V is TRBV9 and J is TRBJ2-7; D may be TRBD2 (6 bases). Trimming removed 3 bases at V and 0 bases at J, with 16 bases between. The CDR3 covers 16 residues. Germline lookup yields CDR1 SGDLS and CDR2 YYNGEE. DNA of the CDR3: TGTGCCAGCAGCGGGGGACCGGGGGTAAGCTCCTACGAGCAGTACTTC. Residues: CASSGGPGVSSYEQYF. Combining the CDR3 with reference TRBV9 and TRBJ2-7 gives the whole variable domain DSGVTQTPKHLITATGQRVTLRCSPRSGDLSVYWYQQSLDQGLQFLIQYYNGEERAKGNILERFSAQQFPDLHSELNLSSLELGDSALYFCASSGGPGVSSYEQYFGPGTRLTVT.

This clonotype turned up a few times. This chain joins TRBV27 and TRBJ2-7; TRBD1 aligns across 9 bases. The CDR3 consists of 17 residues. Germline values: CDR1 MNHEY, CDR2 SMNVEV (reference sequence). With 0 bases clipped from V and 1 base from J, the junction kept 7 bases outside the gene matches. Here the CDR3 DNA reads TGTGCCAGCAGTTTATCAGGGACAGGGAGGGAGTCCTACGAGCAGTACTTC. Its translation is CASSLSGTGRESYEQYF.

The chain recombines TRBV19 with TRBJ1-5; D is unclear. The CDR3 loop spans 15 amino acids. Germline CDR1 LNHDA, CDR2 SQIVND (reference sequence). Trimming removed 6 bases at V and 0 bases at J, with 12 bases between. The CDR3 sequence: CASRTSGFSNQPQHF. DNA for the CDR3: TGTGCCAGTAGAACTAGTGGATTTAGCAATCAGCCCCAGCATTTT. Drawing the rest from reference TRBV19 and TRBJ1-5, the complete variable domain is DGGITQSPKYLFRKEGQNVTLSCEQNLNHDAMYWYRQDPGQGLRLIYYSQIVNDFQKGDIAEGYSVSREKKESFPLTVTSAQKNPTAFYLCASRTSGFSNQPQHFGDGTRLSIL.

This clonotype has at least ten counts. The gene calls are TRBV6-1 and TRBJ1-2; TRBD1 is a possible D gene (5 bases). V was cut by 6 bases and J by 2 bases, with 16 bases left in between. Germline V gene lookup returns CDR1 MNHNS and CDR2 SASEGT. This CDR3 has 15 amino acids. This chain's CDR3 is CASSATDLLNYGYTF. The CDR3 DNA follows: TGTGCCAGCAGCGCGACAGATCTCCTGAACTATGGCTACACCTTC.

This clonotype was observed a handful of times. The J gene is TRBJ1-1, the V gene TRBV7-9; no definite D call. The CDR3 consists of 17 residues. Germline CDR1 is SEHNR and CDR2 is FQNEAQ (reference sequence). V lost 0 bases and J lost 2, with 16 bases in between. The CDR3 bases are TGTGCCAGCAGCTTAGCGCTAAGTCTGGGAATAAACACTGAAGCTTTCTTT. Translated: CASSLALSLGINTEAFF. The full variable domain, in which reference TRBV7-9 and TRBJ1-1 provide the parts outside the CDR3, is DTGVSQNPRHKITKRGQNVTFRCDPISEHNRLYWYRQTLGQGPEFLTYFQNEAQLEKSRLLSDRFSAERPKGSFSTLEIQRTEQGDSAMYLCASSLALSLGINTEAFFGQGTRLTVV.

The rearrangement joins TRBV7-8 to TRBJ2-7; 11 bases line up with TRBD2. CDR1 is SGHVS and CDR2 is FQNEAQ in the germline V gene. After removal of 1 base from V and 4 bases from J, the junction contained 3 bases not matched to a gene. This CDR3 is 15 amino acids long. CDR3 region: CASSLELAGVYEQYF. CDR3 coding DNA: TGTGCCAGCAGCTTAGAACTAGCGGGAGTTTACGAGCAGTACTTC.

The chain links TRBV29-1 to TRBJ2-3, with 7 positions matching TRBD1. J was trimmed by 0 bases and V by 5 bases; bases with no gene match: 11. The germline CDR1 and CDR2 sequences are SQVTM and ANQGSEA. The CDR3 sequence is 16 residues long. CDR3 bases: TGCAGCGTTTCGGGGACCCGGGACAGAAGCACAGATACGCAGTATTTT. The encoded protein is CSVSGTRDRSTDTQYF.

This clonotype was counted many times. The chain uses TRBV7-2 and TRBJ2-6; D is unclear. In germline, CDR1 is SGHTA, CDR2 FQGNSA. V was trimmed by 5 bases and J by 4 bases, leaving 9 bases between them. This CDR3 comprises 14 residues. The CDR3 DNA reads as TGTGCCAGCAGCGCGCGCCAAGGGGCCAACGTCCTGACTTTC. Translating it yields CASSARQGANVLTF.

This clonotype was observed many times. The V and J genes are TRBV6-1 and TRBJ1-1; D gene ambiguous. The V and J ends lost 7 bases and 0 bases respectively, with 9 bases between them. Germline V CDR1 and CDR2: MNHNS, SASEGT. The CDR3 totals 13 residues. Here the CDR3 reads CASMGGMNTEAFF. Here the CDR3 DNA reads TGTGCCAGCATGGGCGGGATGAACACTGAAGCTTTCTTT.

This clonotype was counted at least ten times. The rearrangement links TRBV3-1 to TRBJ2-7; D gene ambiguous. The CDR3 totals 15 residues. CDR1 is LGHDT, CDR2 YNNKEL, per germline (reference sequence). V dropped 1 base and J dropped 1 base, with 11 bases sitting between them. The CDR3 protein is CASSQGHTTSYEQYF. The CDR3 DNA is TGTGCCAGCAGCCAAGGTCATACCACTTCCTACGAGCAGTACTTC.

This clonotype was found many times. For the CDR3, the DNA is TGTGCCAGCAGCTTACCTACCCTCACTGAAGCTTTCTTT. It translates to CASSLPTLTEAFF. V is TRBV6-1 and J is TRBJ1-1; no clear D gene. The CDR3 totals 13 residues. CDR1 MNHNS and CDR2 SASEGT come from the germline V gene. Deletions cut 6 bases from V and 4 bases from J, with 12 bases between.

With respect to this clonotype: This likely stems from a read error, as it lies one base from a far larger clone. This rearrangement joins TRBV11-2 to TRBJ2-5; TRBD2 matches at 9 bases. The V gene's germline CDR1 is SGHAT and CDR2 FQNNGV. This CDR3 is 18 amino acids long. V dropped 3 bases and J dropped 7; count of bases not matched to a gene: 18. The CDR3 loop is CASSFPLAGRAGGGTQYF. For the CDR3, the DNA is TGTGCCAGCAGCTTCCCGCTAGCGGGAAGGGCTGGAGGGGGGACCCAGTACTTC.

This chain connects TRBV13 to TRBJ2-7; TRBD2 matches at 9 bases. The CDR3 is 14 amino acids. Germline V gene data show CDR1 as PRHDT and CDR2 as FYEKMQ (reference sequence). The V segment lost 5 bases and the J segment 5 bases; nucleotides outside the gene matches: 7. The CDR3 protein is CASSTGLAIDEQYF. DNA of the CDR3: TGTGCCAGCAGCACGGGACTAGCTATCGACGAGCAGTACTTC.

V is TRBV5-1 and J is TRBJ1-2, with a tentative D call TRBD1 (5 bases). V was clipped by 5 bases and J by 4 bases, with 18 bases between them. Germline CDR1 is SGHRS and CDR2 is YFSETQ. The CDR3 covers 15 residues. The CDR3 loop is CASSPGTSRLYGYTF. CDR3 bases: TGCGCCAGCAGTCCCGGGACTTCCAGGCTCTATGGCTACACCTTC.